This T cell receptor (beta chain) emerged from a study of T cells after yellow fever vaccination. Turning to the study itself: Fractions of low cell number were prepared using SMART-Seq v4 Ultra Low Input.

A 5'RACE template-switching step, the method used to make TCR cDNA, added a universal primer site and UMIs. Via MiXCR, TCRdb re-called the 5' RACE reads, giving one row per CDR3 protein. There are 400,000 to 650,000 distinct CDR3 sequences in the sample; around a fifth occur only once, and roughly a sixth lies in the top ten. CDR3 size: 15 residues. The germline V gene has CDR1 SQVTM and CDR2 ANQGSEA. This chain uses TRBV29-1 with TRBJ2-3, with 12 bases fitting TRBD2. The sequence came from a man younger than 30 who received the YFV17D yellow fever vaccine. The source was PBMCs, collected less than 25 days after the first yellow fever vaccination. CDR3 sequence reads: CSVGGLAGISDTQYF. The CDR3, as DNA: TGCAGTGTCGGAGGACTAGCGGGGATATCAGATACGCAGTATTTT.